This T cell receptor beta chain is from a study of cytomegalovirus exposure and HLA in healthy donors. Turning to the study itself: A later analysis reported the roughly 120 validation repertoires used the same platform as the roughly 700 first-cohort repertoires. Study-level results: According to the study, around 160 TCR beta chains were cytomegalovirus-associated.

Separation from the roughly 670-subject first cohort characterized the roughly 110-subject validation cohort, to which the donors belonged. On this clone itself: Its antigen is not known.

Trimming pared 0 bases from V and 11 bases from J, leaving 17 bases between. Germline lookup yields CDR1 SGHRS and CDR2 YFSETQ. The CDR3 is 14 amino acids. TCRdb's table, derived via immunoSEQ multiplex PCR, lists solely in-frame clones and lacks some. The sample lists approximately 200,000 clones; about 81% were seen once. The chain has TRBV5-1 and TRBJ1-1; D is possibly TRBD1 (5 bases). This TCR derives from a woman aged 25 to 39 in good health and CMV-seronegative. The sample was PBMCs. This CDR3 is CASSLATMGGQAFF. CDR3 in DNA: TGCGCCAGCAGCTTGGCCACGATGGGGGGTCAGGCTTTCTTT.